This T cell receptor beta chain was retrieved from a study of naive and memory T cell subsets (dated 2017 in TCRdb). With respect to the entire study: The study applied an open-source, UMI-based TCR alpha and beta sequencing pipeline to sorted naive and memory peripheral blood T cell subsets. Complete agreement was observed between the functional CMV T cell responses and the IgG serology results. RNA was DNase-treated and reverse transcribed with TCR constant-region primers, mostly using SuperScript III.

Unmatched junction bases come to 9, with V trimmed by 5 bases and J by 5 bases. The germline V gene encodes CDR1 DFQATT and CDR2 SNEGSKA (reference sequence). Counted from cysteine to phenylalanine, this CDR3 has 14 amino acids. This entry keeps only the CDR3 DNA: 42 bases, framed from base 1. The investigation overall reported the following: A few larger clonotypes were present in naive repertoires, particularly the CD8 repertoires, and these clonotypes were possibly memory cells re-expressing CD45RA. A clonotype was defined as a single alpha or beta chain sequence rather than as a paired alpha/beta receptor. After error correction, over 95% of naive TCR sequences appeared only once, giving much steeper abundance distributions than memory subsets. In both CD4 and CD8 cells, going from naive through CM, EM and EMRA, the Gini index went up while Shannon and inverse Simpson diversity went down. TCR abundance followed a power law with an exponent that was different for naive and memory subsets but consistent across the three individuals. No ground truth was available to validate the repertoire findings for the naive and memory subsets. RNA-based TCR counts may be influenced by expression changes linked to T cell activation and differentiation.

From the second PCR step on, the TCR alpha and beta chain libraries were amplified in separate reactions. CMV status of each donor was established by measuring IFNgamma production from CD4+ T cells after fresh PBMCs were stimulated overnight with CMV viral lysate. Miltenyi beads were used first to positively select CD4 T cells, and CD8 T cells were then positively selected from the CD4-negative fraction. After staining for CD3, CD4, CD8, CD45RA, CD27 and a live/dead dye, cells were sorted on a BD Aria II into four subsets based on CD45RA and CD27. Blood came from a few healthy volunteers, each fractionated into CD4 and CD8 T cells and then into four differentiation subsets. Roughly 120 ml of peripheral blood was collected from each donor, and PBMC were isolated from the blood using Ficoll-Paque PLUS density-gradient centrifugation. After sorting, cells were lysed in RLT buffer, RNA was extracted using a Qiagen RNeasy kit, and the extracted RNA was stored at -80 degrees C.

A remark on this clonotype: Its recognized antigen is unknown. No much larger clone is present one base from it, and per-base qualities are unavailable.

Receptor libraries were prepared by UMI-ligation and nested PCR. To cover both TRBC1 and TRBC2, the beta constant-region primer consisted of an equimolar mix of two oligonucleotides. The ligated cDNA went through four rounds of PCR with nested alpha and beta constant-region primers together with the SP2 primer. A single-stranded oligonucleotide carrying the SP2 primer and a 12-nucleotide UMI was ligated to the 3' end of the cDNA by T4 RNA ligase 1. Incubation of the ligation reaction was carried out at 16 degrees C for roughly 20-25 hours. To avoid over-amplification, PCR2 was usually performed as a SYBR Green qPCR and halted once a predetermined threshold was reached. All purifications after the first were performed with Agencourt AMPure XP magnetic beads. Libraries were quantified by Qubit and checked on a TapeStation, where a main peak was expected near 650 bp. Pooled libraries were sequenced on an Illumina MiSeq with v2 2x251 paired-end kits, typically giving roughly 0.95-2.3 million reads per sample. Libraries were pooled at approximately 4 nM per sample, and about 5-7% PhiX was added to improve cluster recognition. The original pipeline was this. V and J genes were assigned to Demultiplexor-processed FASTQ reads by Decombinator through tag matching, with a single base-pair mismatch being allowed. Collapsinator used UMIs to correct both sequencing errors and frequency errors arising from PCR heterogeneity. TCRs were translated and CDR3s were extracted from the conserved cysteine to the FGXG phenylalanine by CDR3Translator, with non-productive sequences being flagged. Gini, Shannon entropy and inverse Simpson indices were calculated on repertoires subsampled to equal numbers of UMI-defined TCRs. Within the linear range, a power law was fitted to clonotype abundance distributions using maximum likelihood. For one naive CD8 sample, the pipeline and MIGEC produced similar UMI counts, unique TCR numbers and clonal distributions. One analysis removed from the naive repertoire any naive TCRs that were also present in any memory subset from the same donor. The repertoires were searched for under 7,500 CMV-associated CDR3 sequences that had been compiled from VDJdb and a published dataset. TCRdb cleaned the public reads at Q25 with fastp, built clones with MiXCR and kept in-frame beta chains. Duplicate CDR3 protein sequences are folded into a single record with the most common DNA and genes. These V and J calls originate from TCRdb's pipeline instead of the authors' own analysis. The sample has 140,000 to 150,000 distinct CDR3 sequences on record, approximately 24% of them singletons. The ten biggest clones cover about 0.11% of the sample.

Sequencing used naive CD4+ T cells from blood. The sample's cell subset or site label, decoded: naive T cells, CD45RA high CD27+. This sequence uses TRBV20-1 and TRBJ2-5; 9 bases in between match TRBD2. This sequence originates from a human donor in good health. DNA sequence: TGCAGTGCTCTAACTAGCGGGCGGAGGGAGACCCAGTACTTC. This encodes CSALTSGRRETQYF.